These 11 T cell receptor beta chains were all obtained from the same sample, sequenced in a study of blood T cell repertoires in COVID-19. Sequencing used immunoSEQ multiplex PCR; TCRdb keeps in-frame clones, though not all of them. The table lists around 130,000 clones, under 90% of them singletons. Sequencing used peripheral blood. The receptors shown here come from a man in his sixties with acute or convalescent COVID-19.

The gene calls are TRBV6-2 or TRBV6-3 and TRBJ2-1, with 10 bases identical to TRBD1. V lost 5 bases, J lost 3 bases, and 1 base stayed unmatched. Germline assignment: CDR1 MNHEY and CDR2 SVGEGT. The CDR3 loop spans 14 amino acids. The CDR3 DNA reads as TGTGCCAGCAGTCGGACAGGGGGCTACAATGAGCAGTTCTTC. Protein product: CASSRTGGYNEQFF.

The V call is TRBV2, the J call TRBJ1-4; 9 bases are a match to TRBD1. CDR1 is SNHLY and CDR2 is FYNNEI in the germline V gene. The CDR3 is made up of 15 amino acids. The V segment lost 6 bases and the J segment 3 bases; nucleotides outside the gene matches: 5. The CDR3 protein is CASSEQGASNEKLFF. The DNA for the CDR3 is TGTGCCAGCAGCGAACAGGGGGCCTCTAATGAAAAACTGTTTTTT.

The rearrangement joins TRBV6-6 to TRBJ2-5; D gene uncertain. The CDR3 length is 11 residues. V was shortened by 6 bases and J by 2 bases, with 4 bases between the two germline ends. CDR1 is MNHNY, CDR2 SVGAGI, per germline (reference sequence). CDR3: CASSLQETQYF. The CDR3 nucleotides are TGTGCCAGCAGCCTTCAAGAGACCCAGTACTTC.

The gene calls are TRBV11-3 and TRBJ2-3, with TRBD1 matching over 12 bases. The germline gives CDR1 SGHNT, CDR2 YENEEA. This CDR3 has 16 amino acids. The trim removed 5 bases at V and 6 bases at J, leaving 9 bases unmatched. In nucleotides, the CDR3 is TGTGCCAGCAGCAAGGGACAGGGGGCGCAAGTTGATACGCAGTATTTT. As protein: CASSKGQGAQVDTQYF.

The chain recombines TRBV18 with TRBJ2-1; possibly TRBD2 for D (5 bases). This CDR3 region has 13 residues. CDR1 and CDR2 from the germline V gene are KGHSH and LQKENI. Trimming stripped 10 bases from V and 6 bases from J, with 16 bases between. The CDR3 here is CATQNSGVNEQFF. CDR3 coding DNA: TGTGCCACCCAGAACAGCGGAGTCAATGAGCAGTTCTTC.

The chain couples TRBV4-2 to TRBJ1-1, with 8 nucleotides matching TRBD1. The V segment lost 0 bases and the J segment 0 bases; nucleotides outside the gene matches: 3. The CDR3 consists of 16 residues. Germline assignment: CDR1 LGHNA and CDR2 YNFKEQ. DNA of the CDR3: TGTGCCAGCAGCCAAGAGGGGACAGGTTTGAACACTGAAGCTTTCTTT. Its protein product is CASSQEGTGLNTEAFF.

CDR3 sequence: CASSQVGGANLFF. The CDR3 DNA sequence: TGCGCCAGCAGCCAAGTGGGAGGGGCAAATCTGTTCTTC. V is TRBV4-3 and J is TRBJ2-1; 7 bases fit TRBD2. The CDR3 runs to 13 residues. The germline CDR1 and CDR2 sequences are LGHNA and YSLEER. J lost 15 bases, V lost 1 base, and 9 bases had no gene match.

The V gene is TRBV6-5, the J gene TRBJ2-1, with D tentatively TRBD1 (6 bases). The CDR3 contains 15 residues. Per the germline V gene, CDR1 is MNHEY and CDR2 is SVGAGI. Between the trimmed V and J ends, which lost 11 bases and 2 bases, there was a span of 19 bases. CDR3 in amino acids: CAGRQAPTTYNEQFF. The CDR3 DNA reads as TGTGCCGGACGACAGGCCCCTACGACCTACAATGAGCAGTTCTTC.

The chain combines TRBV9 with TRBJ2-2, with D maybe TRBD2 (6 bases). The CDR3 spans 15 residues. Between the trimmed V and J ends, which lost 0 bases and 4 bases, there was a span of 10 bases. From germline, CDR1 is SGDLS and CDR2 YYNGEE. Here the CDR3 reads CASSVGGVSTGELFF. CDR3 sequence (DNA): TGTGCCAGCAGCGTAGGCGGGGTGAGCACCGGGGAGCTGTTTTTT.

The CDR3 region has the DNA TGTGCCAGCAGCTTGGGACAGGGGAGAGGCAACACCATATATTTT. The encoded protein is CASSLGQGRGNTIYF. The V gene is TRBV5-6, the J gene TRBJ1-3, with 8 bases identical to TRBD1. From germline, CDR1 is SGHDT and CDR2 YYEEEE. This CDR3 comprises 15 residues. Trimming took 0 bases from V and 7 from J; bases not matched to a gene: 6.

A single count supports this clone. The chain employs TRBV6-5 and TRBJ2-7; 10 bases line up with TRBD1. CDR3 length: 14 residues. Looked up from germline, CDR1 is MNHEY and CDR2 is SVGAGI. The J segment lost 6 bases and the V segment lost 0 bases, leaving 2 bases of the junction unmatched. The CDR3 loop is CASSYSGQGGEQYF. The CDR3 DNA is TGTGCCAGCAGTTACTCCGGACAGGGGGGCGAGCAGTACTTC.